This TCR beta chain is from a study of spatial heterogeneity in lung cancer (dated by TCRdb to 2018 to 2020). As for the study more broadly: Beta-chain transcripts were consistently detected in greater numbers than alpha-chain transcripts, which likely reflects a higher abundance of beta-chain transcripts. In the raw uncorrected reads, each unique combination of TCR and UMI appeared more than ten times on average. Both alpha and beta chains were TCR-sequenced in samples taken at surgery, namely 220 tumor regions, roughly 64 matched nontumor lung samples and about 58 PBMC samples. TCR repertoire features were related to nonsynonymous mutation counts determined by whole-exome sequencing of tumor tissue. In non-small cell lung cancer, the study made a quantitative comparison of TCR alpha and beta repertoires among multiple tumor regions, matched nontumor lung and blood.

The library came from 5' RACE. The sequencer was a NextSeq 500. To allow correction of PCR and sequencing errors, the TCR library protocol tagged every TCR cDNA molecule with a unique molecular identifier. In the original analysis: TCR identification, UMI-based error correction and CDR3 extraction were all carried out with Decombinator tools. Expanded TCRs were defined as those above a frequency of 2 per 1,000, corresponding to the top 1% of the tumor frequency distribution. Each repertoire was subsampled 100 times to 5,000 TCRs, after which Renyi diversity was computed with the R vegan package. CDR3 similarity networks were constructed using string-kernel similarity of amino acid triplets, with links drawn between CDR3s whose pairwise similarity was above 0.82. Clones were called with MiXCR by TCRdb after fastp trimmed the public reads at Q25, and only in-frame beta chains were retained. Rows matching on CDR3 protein sequence are summarized as one entry with the most common DNA and genes. For this entry, the V and J calls and clone size follow TCRdb and not the study's own pipeline. The sample contains around 7,200 distinct CDR3 sequences, approximately 5% of them found a single time. Of the sample, about 8.1% is held by the ten largest clones.

This clonotype is labeled medium-sized (0.01 to 0.1%). No cognate antigen has been identified for it. Qualities for individual bases were not recorded, and no much larger clone is one base off. V drops 0 bases and J drops 0 bases, leaving 7 bases in between. The germline V gene encodes CDR1 DFQATT and CDR2 SNEGSKA (reference sequence). The CDR3 runs 14 amino acids, cysteine and phenylalanine included. Only the CDR3 DNA is retained, 42 bases long and in frame from the first base. Findings and caveats that apply to the study as a whole: Additional single-cell paired TCR alpha and beta sequencing was considered necessary to confirm, at a functional level, the hypothesis that regional TCRs recognize regional mutations.

According to the study, the label for this sample's time point signals: sample taken at primary tumor resection. Whole RNA extracted from tumor and nontumor lung tissue, or from cryopreserved PBMC samples, was used for TCR sequencing without cell sorting. The donors were 70 or so patients from the lung TRACERx cohort who had early-stage, untreated non-small cell lung cancer. Only patients with enough RNA available from two or more tumor regions were chosen for TCR sequencing. Before selection, tumor and adjacent nontumor lung specimens were reviewed by a lung pathologist. The sequence is built from TRBV20-1 and TRBJ2-3; the D gene cannot be resolved beyond TRBD1 or TRBD2, each matching 5 bases. This TCR derives from a female donor with early-stage non-small cell lung cancer. Sequencing was performed on normal lung tissue next to the tumor, taken at surgery. Here the CDR3 is given as CSAREGVSTDTQYF. The nucleotides are TGCAGTGCTAGAGAGGGGGTTAGCACAGATACGCAGTATTTT.